Listed below are T cell receptor beta chains from one sample, sequenced in a study of blood T cell repertoires in COVID-19. The method was immunoSEQ multiplex PCR; TCRdb's version includes in-frame clones alone and lacks a portion of them. The table has roughly 260,000 clones, roughly 84% seen once; the top ten hold 3.1%. The sample consisted of peripheral blood. The receptors shown here come from a woman between 18 and 29 years old with acute or convalescent COVID-19. Both conserved end residues are part of each CDR3. The D gene is left open where the match is weak. Only some rows state a clone size, as once, few, many or a class for expanded clones.

abundance: .
j_gene: TRBJ2-1
v_gene: TRBV6-2/TRBV6-3
d_gene: TRBD2
CDR3aa: CASSYSREGPSYNEQFF
CDR3nt: TGTGCCAGCAGTTACTCCCGGGAGGGCCCCTCCTACAATGAGCAGTTCTTC

abundance: .
j_gene: TRBJ2-7
v_gene: TRBV2
d_gene: .
CDR3aa: CASTDGARRRGRVREQYF
CDR3nt: TGTGCCAGCACTGACGGTGCCCGGAGGCGCGGACGTGTCCGCGAGCAGTACTTC

abundance: .
j_gene: TRBJ1-2
v_gene: TRBV7-9
d_gene: .
CDR3aa: CASSPMGANYGYTF
CDR3nt: TGTGCCAGCAGCCCTATGGGAGCTAACTATGGCTACACCTTC

abundance: .
j_gene: TRBJ1-1
v_gene: TRBV7-2
d_gene: TRBD1
CDR3aa: CASSSTDRGGWNTEAFF
CDR3nt: TGTGCCAGCAGCTCAACCGACAGGGGGGGTTGGAACACTGAAGCTTTCTTT

abundance: .
j_gene: TRBJ1-6
v_gene: TRBV3-1/TRBV3-2
d_gene: .
CDR3aa: CASSQEGGSYNSPLHF
CDR3nt: TGTGCCAGCAGCCAAGAGGGGGGTTCCTATAATTCACCCCTCCACTTT

abundance: .
j_gene: TRBJ2-7
v_gene: TRBV11-2
d_gene: .
CDR3aa: CASSSILPGNFYEQYF
CDR3nt: TGTGCCAGCAGCTCAATATTACCAGGGAATTTTTACGAGCAGTACTTC

abundance: once
j_gene: TRBJ2-6
v_gene: TRBV7-9
d_gene: TRBD2
CDR3aa: CASSPSPSGSTGANVLTF
CDR3nt: TGTGCCAGCAGCCCGAGCCCTAGCGGGAGTACTGGGGCCAACGTCCTGACTTTC

abundance: .
j_gene: TRBJ1-2
v_gene: TRBV5-3
d_gene: TRBD1
CDR3aa: CARSLERTGSPPANYGYTF
CDR3nt: TGTGCCAGAAGCTTGGAGAGGACAGGGTCTCCCCCAGCTAACTATGGCTACACCTTC

abundance: .
j_gene: TRBJ2-1
v_gene: TRBV6-5
d_gene: TRBD2
CDR3aa: CAAAGGYNEQFF
CDR3nt: TGTGCCGCAGCGGGGGGATACAATGAGCAGTTCTTC

abundance: once
j_gene: TRBJ2-5
v_gene: TRBV18
d_gene: TRBD1
CDR3aa: CASSNNPGQVRRTQYF
CDR3nt: TGTGCCAGCTCAAACAACCCGGGACAGGTCCGCCGGACCCAGTACTTC

abundance: .
j_gene: TRBJ2-7
v_gene: TRBV6-2/TRBV6-3
d_gene: .
CDR3aa: CASSPGVNSYEQYF
CDR3nt: TGTGCCAGCAGTCCCGGGGTTAACTCCTACGAGCAGTACTTC

abundance: once
j_gene: TRBJ1-1
v_gene: TRBV5-1
d_gene: TRBD1
CDR3aa: CASSTRQGAAEAFF
CDR3nt: TGCGCCAGCAGCACCCGACAGGGAGCGGCTGAAGCTTTCTTT

abundance: .
j_gene: TRBJ2-1
v_gene: TRBV6-2/TRBV6-3
d_gene: .
CDR3aa: CASSYQGYNEQFF
CDR3nt: TGTGCCAGCAGTTATCAGGGTTACAATGAGCAGTTCTTC

abundance: .
j_gene: TRBJ2-5
v_gene: TRBV19
d_gene: TRBD2
CDR3aa: CASSIRDYKRGVGTQYF
CDR3nt: TGTGCCAGTAGTATCCGGGACTACAAGCGCGGAGTTGGGACCCAGTACTTC

abundance: .
j_gene: TRBJ1-4
v_gene: TRBV15
d_gene: .
CDR3aa: CATKRTATNEKLFF
CDR3nt: TGTGCCACCAAACGGACAGCAACTAATGAAAAACTGTTTTTT

abundance: .
j_gene: TRBJ1-2
v_gene: TRBV28
d_gene: .
CDR3aa: CASSLYTGTLNYGYTF
CDR3nt: TGTGCCAGCAGTTTATATACAGGAACCTTAAACTATGGCTACACCTTC

abundance: .
j_gene: TRBJ2-1
v_gene: TRBV2
d_gene: .
CDR3aa: CASSETLNEQFF
CDR3nt: TGTGCCAGCAGTGAGACTCTCAATGAGCAGTTCTTC

abundance: few
j_gene: TRBJ1-1
v_gene: TRBV7-3
d_gene: .
CDR3aa: CASSKSRNTEAFF
CDR3nt: TGTGCCAGCAGCAAATCCAGGAACACTGAAGCTTTCTTT

abundance: .
j_gene: TRBJ2-3
v_gene: TRBV19
d_gene: TRBD2
CDR3aa: CASSLGLAGPRWYF
CDR3nt: TGTGCCAGTAGTCTCGGACTAGCGGGGCCCAGATGGTATTTT

abundance: .
j_gene: TRBJ2-1
v_gene: TRBV5-1
d_gene: TRBD2
CDR3aa: CASSGSGLAGGNEQFF
CDR3nt: TGCGCCAGCAGCGGATCAGGACTAGCGGGAGGTAATGAGCAGTTCTTC

abundance: once
j_gene: TRBJ2-7
v_gene: TRBV30
d_gene: TRBD2
CDR3aa: CAWSPLAGTYEQYF
CDR3nt: TGTGCCTGGAGCCCATTAGCGGGTACCTACGAGCAGTACTTC

abundance: .
j_gene: TRBJ2-7
v_gene: TRBV18
d_gene: TRBD2
CDR3aa: CASSPGLAGGAYEQYF
CDR3nt: TGTGCCAGCTCACCGGGACTAGCGGGAGGCGCCTACGAGCAGTACTTC

abundance: once
j_gene: TRBJ2-7
v_gene: TRBV19
d_gene: TRBD1
CDR3aa: CASSMVETGTYEQYF
CDR3nt: TGTGCCAGTAGTATGGTTGAGACAGGGACCTACGAGCAGTACTTC

abundance: .
j_gene: TRBJ2-4
v_gene: TRBV3-1/TRBV3-2
d_gene: .
CDR3aa: CASSTDRARRVKNIQYF
CDR3nt: TGTGCCAGCAGCACCGACAGAGCAAGGAGGGTCAAAAACATTCAGTACTTC

abundance: .
j_gene: TRBJ1-5
v_gene: TRBV4-3
d_gene: .
CDR3aa: CASSQDKFRVPQHF
CDR3nt: TGCGCCAGCAGCCAAGATAAATTCCGGGTACCCCAGCATTTT

abundance: .
j_gene: TRBJ1-3
v_gene: TRBV5-4
d_gene: .
CDR3aa: CAFPGGDGNTIYF
CDR3nt: TGTGCCTTCCCCGGGGGAGACGGAAACACCATATATTTT

abundance: .
j_gene: TRBJ2-7
v_gene: TRBV7-6
d_gene: TRBD2
CDR3aa: CASSQTAGGFSSYEQYF
CDR3nt: TGTGCCAGCAGCCAGACGGCGGGGGGTTTTAGCTCCTACGAGCAGTACTTC

abundance: once
j_gene: TRBJ2-4
v_gene: TRBV6-5
d_gene: TRBD2
CDR3aa: CASTGAGGAKNIQYF
CDR3nt: TGTGCCAGCACCGGAGCGGGAGGAGCCAAAAACATTCAGTACTTC

abundance: .
j_gene: TRBJ2-2
v_gene: TRBV7-8
d_gene: .
CDR3aa: CASSPPGIGTGELFF
CDR3nt: TGTGCCAGCAGCCCTCCAGGGATCGGCACCGGGGAGCTGTTTTTT

abundance: .
j_gene: TRBJ1-1
v_gene: TRBV14
d_gene: .
CDR3aa: CASSRQAEAFF
CDR3nt: TGTGCCAGCAGCCGACAGGCTGAAGCTTTCTTT

abundance: .
j_gene: TRBJ1-1
v_gene: TRBV3-1/TRBV3-2
d_gene: .
CDR3aa: CASSARGSGTEAFF
CDR3nt: TGTGCCAGCAGCGCCAGGGGCTCGGGCACTGAAGCTTTCTTT

abundance: .
j_gene: TRBJ2-5
v_gene: TRBV25-1
d_gene: TRBD2
CDR3aa: CASSGGLAGVYETQYF
CDR3nt: TGTGCCAGCAGTGGGGGACTAGCGGGAGTCTATGAGACCCAGTACTTC

abundance: .
j_gene: TRBJ2-5
v_gene: TRBV28
d_gene: TRBD1
CDR3aa: CASSKGQGFEETQYF
CDR3nt: TGTGCCAGTTCGAAGGGACAGGGTTTTGAAGAGACCCAGTACTTC

abundance: few
j_gene: TRBJ1-5
v_gene: TRBV28
d_gene: TRBD1
CDR3aa: CASSLTGRWRQPQHF
CDR3nt: TGTGCCAGCAGCCTGACAGGGAGATGGAGGCAGCCCCAGCATTTT

abundance: .
j_gene: TRBJ1-1
v_gene: TRBV7-2
d_gene: .
CDR3aa: CASSLGRNTEAFF
CDR3nt: TGTGCCAGCAGCTTAGGGAGAAACACTGAAGCTTTCTTT

abundance: few
j_gene: TRBJ1-6
v_gene: TRBV10-2
d_gene: TRBD1
CDR3aa: CASRRDSLNSPLHF
CDR3nt: TGCGCCAGCAGGAGGGACAGCTTAAATTCACCCCTCCACTTT

abundance: few
j_gene: TRBJ1-1
v_gene: TRBV18
d_gene: TRBD1
CDR3aa: CASSPRPVTGFMGTEAFF
CDR3nt: TGTGCCAGCTCACCACGACCCGTGACAGGGTTTATGGGCACTGAAGCTTTCTTT

abundance: once
j_gene: TRBJ1-1
v_gene: TRBV5-4
d_gene: .
CDR3aa: CASSLEQTTEAFF
CDR3nt: TGTGCCAGCAGCTTGGAACAGACCACTGAAGCTTTCTTT

abundance: .
j_gene: TRBJ1-5
v_gene: TRBV19
d_gene: .
CDR3aa: CASSITLVGRYSNQPQHF
CDR3nt: TGTGCCAGTAGTATCACGCTCGTGGGGCGATATAGCAATCAGCCCCAGCATTTT

abundance: .
j_gene: TRBJ1-2
v_gene: TRBV6-5
d_gene: TRBD1
CDR3aa: CASRLGTGANYGYTF
CDR3nt: TGTGCCAGCAGACTTGGGACAGGGGCTAACTATGGCTACACCTTC

abundance: .
j_gene: TRBJ2-1
v_gene: TRBV25-1
d_gene: .
CDR3aa: CASSEGQLGPYNEQFF
CDR3nt: TGTGCCAGCAGTGAGGGGCAGTTGGGGCCCTACAATGAGCAGTTCTTC

abundance: .
j_gene: TRBJ2-7
v_gene: TRBV7-9
d_gene: TRBD1
CDR3aa: CASSLLDRGNEQYF
CDR3nt: TGTGCCAGCAGCTTACTGGACAGGGGAAACGAGCAGTACTTC

abundance: .
j_gene: TRBJ1-2
v_gene: TRBV27
d_gene: TRBD1
CDR3aa: CASSYDRGGGYTF
CDR3nt: TGTGCCAGCAGTTACGACAGGGGTGGGGGCTACACCTTC

abundance: .
j_gene: TRBJ1-2
v_gene: TRBV28
d_gene: .
CDR3aa: CASSLWAQTNYGYTF
CDR3nt: TGTGCCAGCAGTTTATGGGCCCAAACTAACTATGGCTACACCTTC

abundance: .
j_gene: TRBJ2-7
v_gene: TRBV6-5
d_gene: TRBD2
CDR3aa: CASSSGGSGIYEQYF
CDR3nt: TGTGCCAGCAGTTCCGGGGGTAGCGGGATCTACGAGCAGTACTTC

abundance: .
j_gene: TRBJ1-2
v_gene: TRBV24-1
d_gene: .
CDR3aa: CATSDNRDPPGYTF
CDR3nt: TGTGCCACCAGTGATAACAGGGACCCCCCTGGCTACACCTTC

abundance: .
j_gene: TRBJ1-6
v_gene: TRBV27
d_gene: .
CDR3aa: CASSLEWRSPLHF
CDR3nt: TGTGCCAGCAGTTTAGAATGGAGGTCACCCCTCCACTTT

abundance: .
j_gene: TRBJ1-1
v_gene: TRBV5-5
d_gene: TRBD1
CDR3aa: CASSNYRGGMNTEAFF
CDR3nt: TGTGCCAGCAGCAACTACAGGGGCGGGATGAACACTGAAGCTTTCTTT

abundance: .
j_gene: TRBJ1-4
v_gene: TRBV5-4
d_gene: .
CDR3aa: CASSLQGNEKLFF
CDR3nt: TGTGCCAGCAGCTTGCAGGGTAATGAAAAACTGTTTTTT

abundance: .
j_gene: TRBJ2-1
v_gene: TRBV6-5
d_gene: TRBD2
CDR3aa: CASSSGLAGKFF
CDR3nt: TGTGCCAGCAGCTCCGGACTAGCGGGCAAGTTCTTC

abundance: .
j_gene: TRBJ1-3
v_gene: TRBV30
d_gene: .
CDR3aa: CAWKPPGSSGNTIYF
CDR3nt: TGTGCCTGGAAACCCCCCGGGAGCTCTGGAAACACCATATATTTT

abundance: .
j_gene: TRBJ2-7
v_gene: TRBV6-6
d_gene: .
CDR3aa: CASSYRSQGLSYEQYF
CDR3nt: TGTGCCAGCAGTTACCGGTCGCAGGGGCTATCCTACGAGCAGTACTTC

abundance: .
j_gene: TRBJ2-1
v_gene: TRBV10-3
d_gene: TRBD2
CDR3aa: CAISETSVNNEQFF
CDR3nt: TGTGCCATCAGTGAGACTAGCGTTAACAATGAGCAGTTCTTC